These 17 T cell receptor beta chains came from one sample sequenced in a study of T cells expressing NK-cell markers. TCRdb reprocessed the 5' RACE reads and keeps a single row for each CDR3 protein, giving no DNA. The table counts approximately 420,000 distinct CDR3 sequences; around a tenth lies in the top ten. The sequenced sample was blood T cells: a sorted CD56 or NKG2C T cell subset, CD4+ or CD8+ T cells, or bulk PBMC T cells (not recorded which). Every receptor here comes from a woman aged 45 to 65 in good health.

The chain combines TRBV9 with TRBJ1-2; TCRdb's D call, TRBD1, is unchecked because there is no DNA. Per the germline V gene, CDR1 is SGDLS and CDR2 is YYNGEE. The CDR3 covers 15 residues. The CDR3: CASSISPQGLNGYTF.

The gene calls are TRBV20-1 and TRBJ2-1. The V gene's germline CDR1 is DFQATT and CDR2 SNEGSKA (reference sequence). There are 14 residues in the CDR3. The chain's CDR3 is CSARVGTRVNEQFF.

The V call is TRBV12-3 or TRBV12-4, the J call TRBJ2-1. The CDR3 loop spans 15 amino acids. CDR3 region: CASSSDRGPSNEQFF.

This CDR3 reads CASSVGSLGNTEAFF. The chain carries TRBV9 and TRBJ1-1; absent DNA, TCRdb's TRBD1 call cannot be checked. The germline V gene has CDR1 SGDLS and CDR2 YYNGEE. This CDR3 contains 15 residues.

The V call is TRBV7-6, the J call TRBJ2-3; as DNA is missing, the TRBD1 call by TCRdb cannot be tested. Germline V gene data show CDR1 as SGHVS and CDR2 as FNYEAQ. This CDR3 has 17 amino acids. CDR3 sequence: CASSPARAGTNTDTQYF.

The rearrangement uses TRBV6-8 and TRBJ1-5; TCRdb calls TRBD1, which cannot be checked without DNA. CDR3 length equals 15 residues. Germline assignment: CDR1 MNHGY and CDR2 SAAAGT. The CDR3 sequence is CASSYSGQGNQPQHF.

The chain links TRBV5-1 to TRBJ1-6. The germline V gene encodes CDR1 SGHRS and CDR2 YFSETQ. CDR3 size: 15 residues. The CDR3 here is CASSLFGGEDSPLHF.

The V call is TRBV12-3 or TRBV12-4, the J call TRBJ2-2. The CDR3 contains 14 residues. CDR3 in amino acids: CASRHHEDTGELFF.

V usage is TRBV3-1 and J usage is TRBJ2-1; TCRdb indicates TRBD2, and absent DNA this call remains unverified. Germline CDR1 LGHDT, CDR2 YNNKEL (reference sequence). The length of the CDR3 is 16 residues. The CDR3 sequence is CASSQGGLAGWREQFF.

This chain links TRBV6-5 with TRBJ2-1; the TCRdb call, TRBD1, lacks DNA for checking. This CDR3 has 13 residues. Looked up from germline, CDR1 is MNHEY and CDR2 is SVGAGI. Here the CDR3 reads CASGTGTDNEQFF.

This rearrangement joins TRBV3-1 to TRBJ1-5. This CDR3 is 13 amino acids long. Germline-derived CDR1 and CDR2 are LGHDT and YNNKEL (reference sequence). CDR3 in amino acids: CASSQGWDQPQHF.

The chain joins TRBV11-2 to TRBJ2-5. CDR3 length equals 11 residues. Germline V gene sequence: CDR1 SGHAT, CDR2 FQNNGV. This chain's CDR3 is CASSAFETQYF.

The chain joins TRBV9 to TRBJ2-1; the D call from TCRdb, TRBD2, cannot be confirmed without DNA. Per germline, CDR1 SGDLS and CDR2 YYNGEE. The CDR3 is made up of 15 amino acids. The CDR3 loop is CASSRLGLASKWQFF.

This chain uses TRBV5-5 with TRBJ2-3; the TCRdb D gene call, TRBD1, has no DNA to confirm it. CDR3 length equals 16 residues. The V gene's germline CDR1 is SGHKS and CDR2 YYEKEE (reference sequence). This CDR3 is CASDGGGTGSGDTQYF.

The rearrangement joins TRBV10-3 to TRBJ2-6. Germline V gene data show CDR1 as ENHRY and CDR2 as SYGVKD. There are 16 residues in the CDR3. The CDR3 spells CAISIVSDSGANVLTF.

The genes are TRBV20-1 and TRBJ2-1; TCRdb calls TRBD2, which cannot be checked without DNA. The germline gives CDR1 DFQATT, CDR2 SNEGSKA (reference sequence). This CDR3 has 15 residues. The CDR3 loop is CSARSVSGIYNEQFF.

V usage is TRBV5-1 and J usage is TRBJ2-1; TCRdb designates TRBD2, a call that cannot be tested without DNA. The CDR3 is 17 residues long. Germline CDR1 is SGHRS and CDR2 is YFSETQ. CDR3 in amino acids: CASSTQTLAGGNNEQFF.